This TCR beta chain is drawn from a study of CD8 T cells in ankylosing spondylitis (dated by TCRdb to 2016 to 2017). Study-wide context: The study profiled T cell receptor beta repertoires in healthy donors and ankylosing spondylitis patients to find disease-linked TCR variants. Samples of peripheral blood were taken, and for ankylosing spondylitis patients, synovial fluid was collected as well. The whole study cohort included 85 to 120 healthy donors and some 27 ankylosing spondylitis patients.

Sequenced using an Illumina HiSeq 2500. Quantitative 5'-RACE with molecular barcodes was the method used to prepare the TCR beta libraries. The source study handled its data this way. Disease-linked TCR variants were identified with a new computational method built on a probabilistic model of VDJ rearrangement. TCRdb itself trimmed the public reads at Q25 with fastp, ran MiXCR and retained productive beta chains. Each record represents a unique CDR3 protein, reported with the most common genes and DNA among its rows. None of the V and J calls come from the authors' own analysis; TCRdb made them. The sample contains 150,000 to 200,000 distinct CDR3 sequences, around a third of them found a single time. The ten largest clones take up about 5.5% of the sample. This clonotype has only a few counts. Its antigen is still unknown. The sample holds no much larger clone one base away, and base qualities are not on file.

The junction shows trimming of 1 base on V and 0 bases on J, plus 10 bases between the germline ends. Its CDR3 holds 16 amino acids, cysteine through phenylalanine. The DNA shown is the 48-base CDR3, in frame from base 1. The germline V gene (reference sequence) sets CDR1 to LNHNV and CDR2 to YYDKDF. Synovial fluid samples and blood samples obtained from the same ankylosing spondylitis patients were matched. Findings and caveats that apply to the study as a whole: Blood from ankylosing spondylitis patients appeared to be characterized by a TCR beta motif composed of roughly 8 highly homologous amino acid variants. Some TCR beta motif variants had previously been reported in synovial fluid and blood of reactive arthritis patients, which suggested common disease-initiation mechanisms. Significant enrichment of the disease-linked clones was reported in matched synovial fluid samples from ankylosing spondylitis patients. A CD8+ phenotype was shown by the disease-linked clones, which were found at relatively low frequencies in peripheral blood.

The chain joins TRBV15 to TRBJ1-3, with the D segment identity uncertain. The sample taken for sequencing was synovial fluid, either unsorted or a sorted T cell fraction (not recorded which). This sequence originates from a male donor with ankylosing spondylitis. The CDR3 in this case is CATSRGGGISGNTIYF. The nucleotide sequence reads TGTGCCACCAGCAGAGGAGGTGGGATCTCTGGAAACACCATATATTTT.